Listed below are T cell receptor beta chains from one sample, sequenced in a study of T cell responses to AZD1222 COVID-19 vaccine. Measured with immunoSEQ multiplex PCR; TCRdb has only the in-frame clones, and not every one. The data contain around 70,000 clones, nearly 90% of them seen just once; the ten biggest clones take up roughly 1.2%. The starting material was peripheral blood, obtained 28 days after the second AZD1222 dose. These receptors originate from an adult who received the AZD1222 COVID-19 vaccine. Both conserved end residues are part of each CDR3. The order of the fields is D gene, V gene, clone size, J gene, CDR3 protein, CDR3 DNA. The D gene is left open where the match is weak. Expanded clones get a size class; other rows say once, few or many, or leave the size out.

>.|TRBV4-2|.|TRBJ2-3
CASSQADYRDTQYF
TGTGCCAGCAGCCAAGCTGACTACCGGGATACGCAGTATTTT
>.|TRBV7-3|few|TRBJ2-5
CASSLGGWETQYF
TGTGCCAGCAGCTTAGGGGGTTGGGAGACCCAGTACTTC
>.|TRBV12-5|.|TRBJ1-1
CASGLSLVRGETEAFF
TGTGCTAGTGGTTTATCCCTTGTGAGAGGAGAAACTGAAGCTTTCTTT
>.|TRBV11-2|.|TRBJ1-2
CASSLHGASSYGYTF
TGTGCCAGCAGCTTACATGGGGCCTCCTCCTATGGCTACACCTTC
>.|TRBV5-1|once|TRBJ2-7
CASSLALGQGYEQYF
TGCGCCAGCAGCTTGGCGCTGGGCCAGGGGTACGAGCAGTACTTC
>.|TRBV10-3|.|TRBJ2-5
CAIRRDIQETQYF
TGTGCCATCAGGCGTGACATACAAGAGACCCAGTACTTC
>.|TRBV14|.|TRBJ1-2
CASSQERYYDGFGYTF
TGTGCCAGCAGCCAAGAGAGATATTACGACGGCTTTGGCTACACCTTC
>TRBD1|TRBV18|once|TRBJ1-3
CASSPGRQGGNTIYF
TGTGCCAGCTCACCCGGAAGACAGGGAGGAAACACCATATATTTT
>.|TRBV19|.|TRBJ2-6
CASSIFSAPSGANVLTF
TGTGCCAGTAGTATCTTCTCGGCCCCCTCTGGGGCCAACGTCCTGACTTTC
>TRBD2|TRBV29-1|.|TRBJ2-5
CSAPGLAGETQYF
TGCAGCGCTCCAGGACTAGCGGGAGAGACCCAGTACTTC
>.|TRBV7-9|.|TRBJ2-2
CASSLLVTGELFF
TGTGCCAGCAGCTTACTAGTCACCGGGGAGCTGTTTTTT
>.|TRBV7-3|once|TRBJ2-1
CASSVGDEQFF
TGTGCCAGCAGCGTAGGTGATGAGCAGTTCTTC
>.|TRBV7-2|.|TRBJ2-2
CASSNFYVSAGNTGELFF
TGTGCCAGCAGCAACTTTTACGTTTCGGCGGGGAACACCGGGGAGCTGTTTTTT
>.|TRBV30|.|TRBJ1-2
CARGQDNYGYTF
TGTGCCCGCGGGCAGGACAATTACGGCTACACCTTC
>.|TRBV29-1|.|TRBJ1-1
CSVLTLLRGSNEAFF
TGCAGCGTTCTTACTCTATTAAGGGGCTCAAATGAAGCTTTCTTT
>.|TRBV30|once|TRBJ1-3
CAWSSPLLLRGNTIYF
TGTGCCTGGAGTTCCCCCCTCCTCCTTCGCGGAAACACCATATATTTT
>.|TRBV20-1|.|TRBJ1-2
CSAPRAVGYTF
TGCAGTGCTCCCAGGGCAGTCGGCTACACCTTC
>.|TRBV6-5|.|TRBJ2-7
CASSKGRSGHEQYF
TGTGCCAGCAGTAAGGGACGGTCGGGCCACGAGCAGTACTTC
>TRBD1|TRBV3-1/TRBV3-2|.|TRBJ1-3
CASSQRSGGGNTIYF
TGTGCCAGCAGCCAAAGATCAGGGGGGGGAAACACCATATATTTT
>.|TRBV5-1|.|TRBJ1-6
CASSRRGDGGNSPLHF
TGCGCCAGCAGCCGACGAGGGGACGGCGGAAATTCACCCCTCCACTTT
>.|TRBV18|.|TRBJ1-1
CASSLGDGREAFF
TGTGCCAGCTCACTGGGGGACGGGCGTGAAGCTTTCTTT
>.|TRBV6-2/TRBV6-3|.|TRBJ1-4
CASSSNGAATFF
TGTGCCAGCAGTTCGAACGGAGCCGCAACGTTTTTT
>TRBD1|TRBV7-2|.|TRBJ1-6
CASSSLGTGVQSPLHF
TGTGCCAGCAGCTCCCTCGGGACAGGGGTTCAATCACCCCTCCACTTT
>.|TRBV3-1/TRBV3-2|.|TRBJ2-1
CASSQTLGGPYNEQFF
TGTGCCAGCAGCCAAACACTCGGAGGGCCCTACAATGAGCAGTTCTTC
>.|TRBV28|.|TRBJ1-1
CASTPGGKNTEAFF
TGTGCCAGCACCCCGGGAGGGAAGAACACTGAAGCTTTCTTT
>.|TRBV6-2/TRBV6-3|.|TRBJ1-6
CASSYSFPDSPLHF
TGTGCCAGCAGTTACTCGTTTCCGGATTCACCCCTCCACTTT
>TRBD1|TRBV4-1|few|TRBJ2-7
CASSHPGTGVAYEQYF
TGCGCCAGCAGCCATCCCGGGACAGGGGTCGCCTACGAGCAGTACTTC
>TRBD1|TRBV5-1|.|TRBJ2-1
CASSPSTGGPTYNEQFF
TGCGCCAGCAGCCCGTCGACAGGGGGGCCCACCTACAATGAGCAGTTCTTC
>.|TRBV6-5|.|TRBJ1-1
CASSLQSPLTEAFF
TGTGCCAGCAGCCTACAGAGCCCCCTTACTGAAGCTTTCTTT
>TRBD2|TRBV19|once|TRBJ2-1
CASSSPGLASGNEQFF
TGTGCCAGTAGTTCTCCGGGACTAGCGTCGGGCAATGAGCAGTTCTTC
>.|TRBV3-1/TRBV3-2|.|TRBJ2-5
CASSQAVNQETQYF
TGTGCCAGCAGCCAAGCGGTAAATCAAGAGACCCAGTACTTC